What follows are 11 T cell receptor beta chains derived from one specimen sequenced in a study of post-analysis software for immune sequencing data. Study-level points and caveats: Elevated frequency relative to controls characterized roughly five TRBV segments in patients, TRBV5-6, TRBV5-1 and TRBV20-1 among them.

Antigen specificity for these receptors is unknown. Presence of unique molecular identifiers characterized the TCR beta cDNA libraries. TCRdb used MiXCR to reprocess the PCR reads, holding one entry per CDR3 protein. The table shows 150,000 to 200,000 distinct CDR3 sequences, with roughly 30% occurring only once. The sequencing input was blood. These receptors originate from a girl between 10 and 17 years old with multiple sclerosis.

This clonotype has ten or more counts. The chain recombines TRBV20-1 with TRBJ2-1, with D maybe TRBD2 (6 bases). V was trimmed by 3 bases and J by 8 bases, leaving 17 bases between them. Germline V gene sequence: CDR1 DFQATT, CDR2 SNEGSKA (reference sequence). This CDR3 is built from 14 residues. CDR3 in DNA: TGCAGTGCTAGCCATCCCCGGGAGCCCGATGAGCAGTTCTTC. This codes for CSASHPREPDEQFF.

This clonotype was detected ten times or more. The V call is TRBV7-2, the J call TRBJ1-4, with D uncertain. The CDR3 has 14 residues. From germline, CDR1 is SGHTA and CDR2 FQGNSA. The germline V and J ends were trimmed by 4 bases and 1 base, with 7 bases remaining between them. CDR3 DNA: TGTGCCAGCAGCTCGTCACAAACTAATGAAAAACTGTTTTTT. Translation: CASSSSQTNEKLFF.

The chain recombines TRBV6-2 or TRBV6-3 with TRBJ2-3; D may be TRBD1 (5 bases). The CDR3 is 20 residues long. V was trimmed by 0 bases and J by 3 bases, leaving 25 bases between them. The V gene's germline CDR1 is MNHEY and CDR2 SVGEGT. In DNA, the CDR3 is TGTGCCAGCAGTTACTCGATGCTGGACACCCCTAAAGTTGGGACAGATACGCAGTATTTT. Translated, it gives CASSYSMLDTPKVGTDTQYF.

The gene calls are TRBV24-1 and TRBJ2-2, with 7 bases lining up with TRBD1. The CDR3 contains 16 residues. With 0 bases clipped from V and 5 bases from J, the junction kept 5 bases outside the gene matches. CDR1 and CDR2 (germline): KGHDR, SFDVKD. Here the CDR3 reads CATSDLEGAETGELFF. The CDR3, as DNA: TGTGCCACCAGTGATTTGGAGGGGGCGGAGACCGGGGAGCTGTTTTTT.

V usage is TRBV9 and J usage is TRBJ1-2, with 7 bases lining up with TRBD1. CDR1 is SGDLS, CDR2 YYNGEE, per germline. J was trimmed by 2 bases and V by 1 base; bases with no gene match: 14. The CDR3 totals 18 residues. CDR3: CASSVPRGTDSENYGYTF. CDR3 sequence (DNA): TGTGCCAGCAGCGTACCCCGGGGGACAGACTCGGAGAACTATGGCTACACCTTC.

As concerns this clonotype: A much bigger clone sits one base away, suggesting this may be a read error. CDR3: CSAGRRLAGWDEQYF. CDR3 sequence (DNA): TGCAGTGCTGGGAGGCGTCTAGCGGGATGGGACGAGCAGTACTTC. The chain links TRBV20-1 to TRBJ2-7; TRBD2 aligns across 9 bases. Germline values: CDR1 DFQATT, CDR2 SNEGSKA (reference sequence). CDR3 length: 15 residues. The V segment lost 5 bases and the J segment 5 bases; nucleotides outside the gene matches: 13.

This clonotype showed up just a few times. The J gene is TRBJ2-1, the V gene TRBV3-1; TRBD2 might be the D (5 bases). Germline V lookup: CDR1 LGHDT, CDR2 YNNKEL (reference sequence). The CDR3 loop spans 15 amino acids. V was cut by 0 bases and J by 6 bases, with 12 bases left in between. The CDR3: CASSQDLVGSNEQFF. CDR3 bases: TGTGCCAGCAGCCAAGATCTTGTAGGGAGCAATGAGCAGTTCTTC.

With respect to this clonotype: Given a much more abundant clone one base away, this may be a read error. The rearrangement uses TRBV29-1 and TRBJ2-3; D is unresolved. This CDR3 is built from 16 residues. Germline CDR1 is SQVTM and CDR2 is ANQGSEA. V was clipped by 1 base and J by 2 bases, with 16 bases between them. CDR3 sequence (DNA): TGCAGCGTTGAAGGCAGTGGTCGAGCCCTCACAGATACGCAGTATTTT. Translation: CSVEGSGRALTDTQYF.

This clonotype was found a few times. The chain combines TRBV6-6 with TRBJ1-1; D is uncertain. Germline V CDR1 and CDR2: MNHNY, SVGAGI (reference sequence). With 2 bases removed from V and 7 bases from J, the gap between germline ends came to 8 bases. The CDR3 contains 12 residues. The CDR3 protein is CASSYGSGEAFF. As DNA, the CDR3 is TGTGCCAGCAGTTACGGGAGTGGTGAAGCTTTCTTT.

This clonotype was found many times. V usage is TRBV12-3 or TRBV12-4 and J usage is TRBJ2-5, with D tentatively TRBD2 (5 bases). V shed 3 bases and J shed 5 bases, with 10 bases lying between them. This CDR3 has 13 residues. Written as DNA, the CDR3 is TGTGCCAGCAGTTTTCAGAGGAGGGAGACCCAGTACTTC. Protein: CASSFQRRETQYF.

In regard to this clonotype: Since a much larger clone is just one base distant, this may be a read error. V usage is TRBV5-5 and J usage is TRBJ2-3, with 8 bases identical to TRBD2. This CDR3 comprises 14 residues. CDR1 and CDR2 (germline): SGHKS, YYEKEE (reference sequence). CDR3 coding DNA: TGTGCCAGCAGCTCCCTAGCGGGCACAGGTACGCAGTATTTT. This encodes CASSSLAGTGTQYF.